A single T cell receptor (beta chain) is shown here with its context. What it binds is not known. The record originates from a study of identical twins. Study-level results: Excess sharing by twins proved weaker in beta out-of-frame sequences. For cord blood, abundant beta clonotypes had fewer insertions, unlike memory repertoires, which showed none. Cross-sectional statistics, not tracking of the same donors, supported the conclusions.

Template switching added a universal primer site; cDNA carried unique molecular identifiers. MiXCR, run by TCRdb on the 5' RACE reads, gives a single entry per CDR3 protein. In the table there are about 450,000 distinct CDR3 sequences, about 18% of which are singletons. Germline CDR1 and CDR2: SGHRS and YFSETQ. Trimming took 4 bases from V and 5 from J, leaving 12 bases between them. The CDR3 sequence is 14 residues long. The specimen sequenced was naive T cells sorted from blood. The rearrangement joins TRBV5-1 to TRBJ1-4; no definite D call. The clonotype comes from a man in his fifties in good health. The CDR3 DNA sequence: TGCGCCAGCAGCGGAAGAGGCGGGAATGAAAAACTGTTTTTT. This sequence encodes CASSGRGGNEKLFF.